This T cell receptor beta chain was identified during a study of OX40 agonist ivuxolimab in advanced cancers. At the level of the study: At 0.01 to 10 mg/kg, ivuxolimab was administered intravenously to patients every 2 weeks.

CDR1 and CDR2 from the germline V gene are LNHDA and SQIVND (reference sequence). The CDR3 covers 14 residues. Trimming took 2 bases from V and 6 from J; bases not matched to a gene: 6. Sequencing used immunoSEQ multiplex PCR; TCRdb keeps in-frame clones, though not all of them. The sample holds 5,000 to 6,000 clones, about 90% seen once. The chain employs TRBV19 and TRBJ2-7, with TRBD1 matching 8 bases. The TCR sequence derives from an adult with an advanced solid tumor such as melanoma, head and neck, liver or kidney cancer. The specimen comprised CD4+ or CD8+ T cells sorted from blood, sampled in a trial of the OX40 agonist ivuxolimab. The CDR3 region is CASSITGTGVEQYF. CDR3 sequence (DNA): TGTGCCAGTAGTATAACCGGGACAGGAGTCGAGCAGTACTTC.